Listed below are T cell receptor beta chains from one sample, sequenced in a study of T cells in tuberculosis. TCRdb keeps only in-frame clones here, not all; method: immunoSEQ multiplex PCR. The data contain about 23,000 clones, 97% of them singletons. The sample comprised PBMCs. The receptor source for this set is a donor aged 10-35 years with latent tuberculosis or without tuberculosis infection. Each CDR3 is given with its conserved first and last residue. Fields, in order: D gene, clone size, V gene, J gene, CDR3 protein, CDR3 DNA. D genes are given only for firm matches. Clone size is not always given. Where it is, it says once, few, many or a class for expanded clones.

D gene: TRBD2; clone size: NA; V gene: TRBV6-1; J gene: TRBJ2-3; CDR3 protein: CASSGPGTSGGGTQYF; CDR3 DNA: TGTGCCAGCAGTGGACCCGGGACTAGCGGGGGTGGTACGCAGTATTTT
D gene: TRBD1; clone size: NA; V gene: TRBV10-3; J gene: TRBJ2-7; CDR3 protein: CAISARGQGFDEQYF; CDR3 DNA: TGTGCCATCAGCGCCCGAGGACAGGGTTTCGACGAGCAGTACTTC
D gene: NA; clone size: NA; V gene: TRBV29-1; J gene: TRBJ2-1; CDR3 protein: CSVRQGGNNEQFF; CDR3 DNA: TGCAGCGTTCGCCAGGGGGGTAACAATGAGCAGTTCTTC
D gene: TRBD2; clone size: NA; V gene: TRBV5-1; J gene: TRBJ2-5; CDR3 protein: CASSLRSGRQETQYF; CDR3 DNA: TGCGCCAGCAGCTTACGTAGCGGGCGTCAAGAGACCCAGTACTTC
D gene: TRBD2; clone size: NA; V gene: TRBV2; J gene: TRBJ2-5; CDR3 protein: CASSTGLAGRETQYF; CDR3 DNA: TGTGCCAGCAGTACTGGACTAGCGGGGCGGGAGACCCAGTACTTC
D gene: NA; clone size: NA; V gene: TRBV4-1; J gene: TRBJ1-4; CDR3 protein: CASSSREGKLFF; CDR3 DNA: TGCGCCAGCAGCTCGAGGGAGGGAAAACTGTTTTTT
D gene: NA; clone size: NA; V gene: TRBV29-1; J gene: TRBJ2-3; CDR3 protein: CSVVRRQNFYTDTQYF; CDR3 DNA: TGCAGCGTTGTGAGGCGACAGAATTTTTACACAGATACGCAGTATTTT
D gene: NA; clone size: NA; V gene: TRBV19; J gene: TRBJ1-5; CDR3 protein: CASSTGWADQPQHF; CDR3 DNA: TGTGCCAGTAGTACGGGGTGGGCCGATCAGCCCCAGCATTTT
D gene: TRBD2; clone size: NA; V gene: TRBV14; J gene: TRBJ2-2; CDR3 protein: CASSPKRGSVNTGELFF; CDR3 DNA: TGTGCCAGCAGCCCTAAGCGGGGCTCGGTGAACACCGGGGAGCTGTTTTTT
D gene: TRBD2; clone size: NA; V gene: TRBV10-3; J gene: TRBJ2-7; CDR3 protein: CAITEREGYEQYF; CDR3 DNA: TGTGCCATCACCGAGCGGGAGGGATACGAGCAGTACTTC
D gene: TRBD1; clone size: NA; V gene: TRBV19; J gene: TRBJ2-7; CDR3 protein: CASGQGTYYEQYF; CDR3 DNA: TGTGCCAGCGGACAGGGGACCTACTACGAGCAGTACTTC
D gene: NA; clone size: NA; V gene: TRBV29-1; J gene: TRBJ1-1; CDR3 protein: CSVSWQGETEAFF; CDR3 DNA: TGCAGCGTTTCGTGGCAGGGCGAAACTGAAGCTTTCTTT
D gene: NA; clone size: once; V gene: TRBV30; J gene: TRBJ1-2; CDR3 protein: CAWSVPTLANYGYTF; CDR3 DNA: TGTGCCTGGAGTGTACCTACCCTAGCTAACTATGGCTACACCTTC
D gene: TRBD1; clone size: NA; V gene: TRBV6-5; J gene: TRBJ1-3; CDR3 protein: CASSYGTVGGNTIYF; CDR3 DNA: TGTGCCAGCAGTTACGGGACAGTAGGTGGAAACACCATATATTTT
D gene: NA; clone size: NA; V gene: TRBV18; J gene: TRBJ1-2; CDR3 protein: CASSPQTGFGYGYTF; CDR3 DNA: TGTGCCAGCTCACCCCAGACGGGATTCGGATATGGCTACACCTTC
D gene: TRBD1; clone size: NA; V gene: TRBV29-1; J gene: TRBJ2-5; CDR3 protein: CSVVDRAESYQETQYF; CDR3 DNA: TGCAGCGTCGTGGACAGGGCCGAGTCGTACCAAGAGACCCAGTACTTC
D gene: NA; clone size: NA; V gene: TRBV7-6; J gene: TRBJ2-3; CDR3 protein: CASSLLVRVVPSTDTQYF; CDR3 DNA: TGTGCCAGCAGCTTATTAGTCAGGGTTGTCCCGAGCACAGATACGCAGTATTTT
D gene: TRBD2; clone size: NA; V gene: TRBV6-5; J gene: TRBJ2-7; CDR3 protein: CASSYDTSGSYEQYF; CDR3 DNA: TGTGCCAGCAGTTACGATACTAGCGGGAGTTACGAGCAGTACTTC
D gene: NA; clone size: NA; V gene: TRBV7-9; J gene: TRBJ1-1; CDR3 protein: CASSPEQGYTEAFF; CDR3 DNA: TGTGCCAGCAGCCCAGAACAGGGTTACACTGAAGCTTTCTTT
D gene: TRBD1; clone size: NA; V gene: TRBV18; J gene: TRBJ1-2; CDR3 protein: CASCPVTGAYGYTF; CDR3 DNA: TGTGCCAGCTGTCCTGTTACAGGGGCCTATGGCTACACCTTC
D gene: NA; clone size: NA; V gene: TRBV7-4; J gene: TRBJ2-1; CDR3 protein: CASSPDRYPYNEQFF; CDR3 DNA: TGTGCCAGCAGCCCCGACAGGTACCCGTACAATGAGCAGTTCTTC
D gene: TRBD1; clone size: once; V gene: TRBV2; J gene: TRBJ2-1; CDR3 protein: CASRADRGTYNEQFF; CDR3 DNA: TGTGCCAGCAGGGCGGACAGGGGGACATACAATGAGCAGTTCTTC
D gene: NA; clone size: NA; V gene: TRBV7-2; J gene: TRBJ2-7; CDR3 protein: CASTQGRWDEQYF; CDR3 DNA: TGTGCCAGCACCCAGGGCAGGTGGGACGAGCAGTACTTC
D gene: TRBD2; clone size: once; V gene: TRBV11-2; J gene: TRBJ2-1; CDR3 protein: CASSLGTSGRNEQFF; CDR3 DNA: TGTGCCAGCAGCTTGGGGACTAGCGGGAGAAATGAGCAGTTCTTC
D gene: TRBD2; clone size: NA; V gene: TRBV11-3; J gene: TRBJ2-1; CDR3 protein: CASSYLGLAGDYDNEQFF; CDR3 DNA: TGTGCCAGCAGCTACCTGGGACTAGCGGGAGACTACGACAATGAGCAGTTCTTC
D gene: TRBD1; clone size: NA; V gene: TRBV9; J gene: TRBJ1-1; CDR3 protein: CASSTGQGANTEAFF; CDR3 DNA: TGTGCCAGCAGCACAGGACAGGGGGCGAACACTGAAGCTTTCTTT
D gene: NA; clone size: NA; V gene: TRBV15; J gene: TRBJ1-2; CDR3 protein: CATSTPRRANYGYTF; CDR3 DNA: TGTGCCACCAGCACACCCCGACGGGCTAACTATGGCTACACCTTC
D gene: NA; clone size: NA; V gene: TRBV5-1; J gene: TRBJ1-1; CDR3 protein: CASSTDAGSSRNTEAFF; CDR3 DNA: TGCGCCAGCAGCACTGATGCCGGGTCCTCACGAAACACTGAAGCTTTCTTT
D gene: TRBD1; clone size: NA; V gene: TRBV15; J gene: TRBJ1-2; CDR3 protein: CATSSGPQGQLKKLYGYTF; CDR3 DNA: TGTGCCACCAGCAGCGGACCCCAGGGACAGCTCAAGAAACTCTATGGCTACACCTTC
D gene: NA; clone size: NA; V gene: TRBV11-2; J gene: TRBJ2-3; CDR3 protein: CASSLLRASTDTQYF; CDR3 DNA: TGTGCCAGCAGCTTATTGCGGGCCAGCACAGATACGCAGTATTTT
D gene: TRBD2; clone size: NA; V gene: TRBV6-1; J gene: TRBJ2-7; CDR3 protein: CASSELAGEPYEQYF; CDR3 DNA: TGTGCCAGCAGTGAACTAGCGGGGGAACCCTACGAGCAGTACTTC
D gene: NA; clone size: NA; V gene: TRBV19; J gene: TRBJ2-6; CDR3 protein: CASSSGGANVLTF; CDR3 DNA: TGTGCCAGTAGTTCAGGCGGGGCCAACGTCCTGACTTTC
D gene: NA; clone size: NA; V gene: TRBV9; J gene: TRBJ2-6; CDR3 protein: CASSPLGGTSSGANVLTF; CDR3 DNA: TGTGCCAGCAGCCCTCTCGGCGGGACGAGCTCTGGGGCCAACGTCCTGACTTTC
D gene: TRBD1; clone size: once; V gene: TRBV10-3; J gene: TRBJ1-2; CDR3 protein: CANAQGGSGGYTF; CDR3 DNA: TGTGCCAACGCTCAGGGGGGAAGCGGTGGCTACACCTTC
D gene: TRBD2; clone size: NA; V gene: TRBV6-4; J gene: TRBJ2-5; CDR3 protein: CASSERRLAGGPRKTQYF; CDR3 DNA: TGTGCCAGCAGTGAAAGGCGACTAGCGGGAGGGCCCAGGAAGACCCAGTACTTC
D gene: NA; clone size: NA; V gene: TRBV11-2; J gene: TRBJ1-2; CDR3 protein: CASSSEGGYTF; CDR3 DNA: TGTGCCAGCAGTTCCGAGGGAGGCTACACCTTC
D gene: NA; clone size: once; V gene: TRBV29-1; J gene: TRBJ2-1; CDR3 protein: CSVGTPYNEQFF; CDR3 DNA: TGCAGCGTCGGGACACCGTACAATGAGCAGTTCTTC
D gene: NA; clone size: NA; V gene: TRBV2; J gene: TRBJ2-7; CDR3 protein: CASRRAQGSGEQYF; CDR3 DNA: TGTGCCAGCAGGAGAGCACAGGGTTCCGGGGAGCAGTACTTC
D gene: TRBD1; clone size: NA; V gene: TRBV10-3; J gene: TRBJ2-2; CDR3 protein: CAIGQANTGELFF; CDR3 DNA: TGTGCCATCGGACAGGCGAACACCGGGGAGCTGTTTTTT
D gene: NA; clone size: NA; V gene: TRBV6-6; J gene: TRBJ2-7; CDR3 protein: CASSFRLYEQYF; CDR3 DNA: TGTGCCAGCAGTTTTAGACTCTACGAGCAGTACTTC
D gene: NA; clone size: NA; V gene: TRBV30; J gene: TRBJ2-1; CDR3 protein: CAWSGGEQFF; CDR3 DNA: TGTGCCTGGTCTGGAGGAGAGCAGTTCTTC
D gene: NA; clone size: NA; V gene: TRBV5-4; J gene: TRBJ2-7; CDR3 protein: CASSFTSLFNDSPSSREQYF; CDR3 DNA: TGTGCCAGCAGCTTCACAAGCCTGTTTAACGACAGTCCAAGCTCGCGGGAGCAGTACTTC
D gene: NA; clone size: NA; V gene: TRBV7-9; J gene: TRBJ2-7; CDR3 protein: CASSWDTSSYEQYF; CDR3 DNA: TGTGCCAGCAGCTGGGACACCAGCTCCTACGAGCAGTACTTC
D gene: TRBD1; clone size: NA; V gene: TRBV7-9; J gene: TRBJ1-3; CDR3 protein: CASSLPDRVGDTIYF; CDR3 DNA: TGTGCCAGCAGCTTACCGGACAGGGTAGGGGACACCATATATTTT
D gene: NA; clone size: NA; V gene: TRBV11-2; J gene: TRBJ2-2; CDR3 protein: CASWWPESGTGELFF; CDR3 DNA: TGTGCCAGCTGGTGGCCTGAAAGCGGGACCGGGGAGCTGTTTTTT
D gene: NA; clone size: NA; V gene: TRBV2; J gene: TRBJ1-2; CDR3 protein: CASSLQGLTPRYGYTF; CDR3 DNA: TGTGCCAGCAGTCTACAGGGCCTCACCCCTCGATATGGCTACACCTTC
D gene: NA; clone size: NA; V gene: TRBV28; J gene: TRBJ1-5; CDR3 protein: CASSLSPLRGNQPQHF; CDR3 DNA: TGTGCCAGCAGTTTATCTCCGTTGAGGGGGAATCAGCCCCAGCATTTT